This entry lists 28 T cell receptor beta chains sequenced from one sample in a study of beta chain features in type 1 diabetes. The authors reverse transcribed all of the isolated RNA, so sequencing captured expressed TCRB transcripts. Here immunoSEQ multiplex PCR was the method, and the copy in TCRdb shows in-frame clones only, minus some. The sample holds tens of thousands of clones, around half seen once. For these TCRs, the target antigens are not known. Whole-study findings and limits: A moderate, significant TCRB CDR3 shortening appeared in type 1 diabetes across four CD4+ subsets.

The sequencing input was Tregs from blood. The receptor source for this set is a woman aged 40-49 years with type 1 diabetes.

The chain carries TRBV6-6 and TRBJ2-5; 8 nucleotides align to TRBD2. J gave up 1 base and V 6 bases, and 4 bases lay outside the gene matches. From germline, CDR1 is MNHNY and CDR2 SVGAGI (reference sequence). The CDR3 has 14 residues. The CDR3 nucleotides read TGTGCCAGCAGGGTAGCGGGGAGCCAAGAGACCCAGTACTTC. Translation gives CASRVAGSQETQYF.

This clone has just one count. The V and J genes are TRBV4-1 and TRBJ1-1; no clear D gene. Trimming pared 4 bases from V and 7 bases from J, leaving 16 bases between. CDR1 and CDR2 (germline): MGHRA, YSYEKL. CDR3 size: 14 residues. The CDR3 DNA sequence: TGCGCCAGCAGCCCCGCGGGCGGGCAGCTTGAAGCTTTCTTT. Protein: CASSPAGGQLEAFF.

The CDR3 DNA sequence: TGTGCCTGGAACGCGGGAGTGGGCAATGAGCAGTTCTTC. Residues: CAWNAGVGNEQFF. The J gene is TRBJ2-1, the V gene TRBV30; 7 bases match TRBD2. The J segment lost 6 bases and the V segment lost 4 bases, leaving 6 bases of the junction unmatched. The length of the CDR3 is 13 residues. Germline V gene data show CDR1 as GTSNPN and CDR2 as SVGIG (reference sequence).

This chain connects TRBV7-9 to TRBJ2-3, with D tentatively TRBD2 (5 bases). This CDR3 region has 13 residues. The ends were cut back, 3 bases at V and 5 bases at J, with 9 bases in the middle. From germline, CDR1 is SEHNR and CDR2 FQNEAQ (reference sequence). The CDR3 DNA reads TGTGCCAGCAGCTTTTTAGAGGGAGATACGCAGTATTTT. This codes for CASSFLEGDTQYF.

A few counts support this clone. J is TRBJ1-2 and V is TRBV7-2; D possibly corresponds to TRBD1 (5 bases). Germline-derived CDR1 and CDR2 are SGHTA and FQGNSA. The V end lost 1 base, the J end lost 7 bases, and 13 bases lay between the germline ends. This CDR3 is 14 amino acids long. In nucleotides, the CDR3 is TGTGCCAGCAGCTTAGTATGGGGTCAGGGTGGCTACACCTTC. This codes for CASSLVWGQGGYTF. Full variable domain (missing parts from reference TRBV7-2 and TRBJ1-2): GAGVSQSPSNKVTEKGKDVELRCDPISGHTALYWYRQSLGQGLEFLIYFQGNSAPDKSGLPSDRFSAERTGGSVSTLTIQRTQQEDSAVYLCASSLVWGQGGYTFGSGTRLTVV.

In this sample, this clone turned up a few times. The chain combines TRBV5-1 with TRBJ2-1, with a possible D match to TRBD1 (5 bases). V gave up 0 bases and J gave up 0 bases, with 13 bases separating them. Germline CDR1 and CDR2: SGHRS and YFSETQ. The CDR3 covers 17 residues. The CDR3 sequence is CASSLGQGTVSYNEQFF. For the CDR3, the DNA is TGCGCCAGCAGCTTGGGGCAGGGTACCGTCTCCTACAATGAGCAGTTCTTC.

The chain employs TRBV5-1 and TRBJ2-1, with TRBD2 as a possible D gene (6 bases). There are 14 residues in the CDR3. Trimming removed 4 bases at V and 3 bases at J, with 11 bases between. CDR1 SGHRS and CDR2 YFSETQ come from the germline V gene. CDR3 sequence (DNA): TGCGCCAGCAGCCGTCCGGGAGACTACAATGAGCAGTTCTTC. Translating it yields CASSRPGDYNEQFF.

Here the CDR3 DNA reads TGTGCCAGCGGTTATCCGGGACAGTCCTATGGCTACACCTTC. This gives the protein CASGYPGQSYGYTF. The chain joins TRBV28 to TRBJ1-2; 7 bases map to TRBD1. CDR1 and CDR2 from the germline V gene are MDHEN and SYDVKM. After removal of 8 bases from V and 4 bases from J, the junction contained 10 bases not matched to a gene. The CDR3 totals 14 residues.

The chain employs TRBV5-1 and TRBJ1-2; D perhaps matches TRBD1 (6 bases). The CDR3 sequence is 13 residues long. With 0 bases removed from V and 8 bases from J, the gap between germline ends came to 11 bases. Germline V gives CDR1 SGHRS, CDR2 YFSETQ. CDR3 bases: TGCGCCAGCAGCTTGGGGGACACTCTAGGCTACACCTTC. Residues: CASSLGDTLGYTF.

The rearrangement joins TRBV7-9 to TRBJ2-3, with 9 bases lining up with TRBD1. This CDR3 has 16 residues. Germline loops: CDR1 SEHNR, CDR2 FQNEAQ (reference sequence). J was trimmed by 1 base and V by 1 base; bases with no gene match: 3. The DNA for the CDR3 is TGTGCCAGCAGCTTAGTACAGGGGGCTGGCACAGATACGCAGTATTTT. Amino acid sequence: CASSLVQGAGTDTQYF.

The CDR3: CASKVGVYPDTQYF. The CDR3 DNA follows: TGTGCCAGCAAGGTCGGGGTTTATCCAGATACGCAGTATTTT. This chain links TRBV27 with TRBJ2-3; TRBD2 is a possible D gene (5 bases). The germline V gene encodes CDR1 MNHEY and CDR2 SMNVEV (reference sequence). The V end was cut by 7 bases, the J end by 4 bases, with 15 bases between. This CDR3 has 14 amino acids.

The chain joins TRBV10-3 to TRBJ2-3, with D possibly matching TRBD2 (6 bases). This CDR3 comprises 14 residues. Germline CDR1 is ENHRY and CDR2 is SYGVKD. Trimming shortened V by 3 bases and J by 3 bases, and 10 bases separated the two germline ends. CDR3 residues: CAISDTGRTDTQYF. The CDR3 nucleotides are TGTGCCATCAGTGACACCGGGAGAACAGATACGCAGTATTTT.

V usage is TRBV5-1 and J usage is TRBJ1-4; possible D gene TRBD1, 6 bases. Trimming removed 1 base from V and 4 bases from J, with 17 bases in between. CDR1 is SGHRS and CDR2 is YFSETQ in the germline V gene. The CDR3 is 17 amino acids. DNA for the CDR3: TGCGCCAGCAGCTTGAGGGGGAGCGGTGGGGGTAATGAAAAACTGTTTTTT. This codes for CASSLRGSGGGNEKLFF.

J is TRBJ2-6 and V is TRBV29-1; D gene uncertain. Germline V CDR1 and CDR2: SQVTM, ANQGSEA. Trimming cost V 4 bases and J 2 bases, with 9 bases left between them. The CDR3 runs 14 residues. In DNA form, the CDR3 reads TGCAGCGTTGCTGCTATCACTGGGGCCAACGTCCTGACTTTC. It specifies CSVAAITGANVLTF.

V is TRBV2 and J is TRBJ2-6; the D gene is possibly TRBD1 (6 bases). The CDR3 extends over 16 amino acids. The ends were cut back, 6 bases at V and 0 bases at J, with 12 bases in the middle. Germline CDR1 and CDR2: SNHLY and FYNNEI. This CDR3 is CASSGDTISGANVLTF. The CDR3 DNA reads TGTGCCAGCAGCGGGGACACTATCTCTGGGGCCAACGTCCTGACTTTC.

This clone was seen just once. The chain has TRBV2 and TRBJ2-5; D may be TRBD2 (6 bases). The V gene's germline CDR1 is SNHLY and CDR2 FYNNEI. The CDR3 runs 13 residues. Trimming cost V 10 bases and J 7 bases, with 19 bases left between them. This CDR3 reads CATPGLGEGTQYF. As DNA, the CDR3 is TGTGCCACACCGGGACTTGGTGAGGGGACCCAGTACTTC.

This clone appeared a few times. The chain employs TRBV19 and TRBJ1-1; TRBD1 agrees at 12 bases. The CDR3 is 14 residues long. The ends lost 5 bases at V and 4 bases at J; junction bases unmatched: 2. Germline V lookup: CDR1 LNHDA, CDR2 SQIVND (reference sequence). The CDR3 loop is CASSGGQGATEAFF. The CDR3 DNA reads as TGTGCCAGTAGTGGGGGACAGGGGGCCACTGAAGCTTTCTTT.

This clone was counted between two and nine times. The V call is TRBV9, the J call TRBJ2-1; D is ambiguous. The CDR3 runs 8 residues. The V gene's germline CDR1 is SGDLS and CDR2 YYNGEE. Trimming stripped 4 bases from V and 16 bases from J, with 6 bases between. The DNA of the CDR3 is TGTGCCAGCAGCTCAGGCTTCTTC. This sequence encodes CASSSGFF.

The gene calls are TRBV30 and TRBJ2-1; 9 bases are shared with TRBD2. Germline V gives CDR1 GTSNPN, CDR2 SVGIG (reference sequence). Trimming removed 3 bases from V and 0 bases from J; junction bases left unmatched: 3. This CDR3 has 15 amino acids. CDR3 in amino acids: CAWRGSGSSYNEQFF. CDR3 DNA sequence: TGTGCCTGGAGGGGTAGCGGGAGCTCCTACAATGAGCAGTTCTTC.

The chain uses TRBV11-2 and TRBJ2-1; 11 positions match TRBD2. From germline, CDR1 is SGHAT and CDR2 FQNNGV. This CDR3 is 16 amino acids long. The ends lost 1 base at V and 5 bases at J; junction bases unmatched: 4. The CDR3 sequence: CASSLVGTSGNNEQFF. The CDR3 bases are TGTGCCAGCAGCTTAGTTGGGACTAGCGGAAACAATGAGCAGTTCTTC.

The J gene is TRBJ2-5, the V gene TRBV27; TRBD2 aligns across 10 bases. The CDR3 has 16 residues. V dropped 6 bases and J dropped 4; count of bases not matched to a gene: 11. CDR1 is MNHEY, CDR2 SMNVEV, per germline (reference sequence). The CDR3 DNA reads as TGTGCCAGCAGGGACGCATTAGCGGGAGGCAGAGAGACCCAGTACTTC. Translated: CASRDALAGGRETQYF.

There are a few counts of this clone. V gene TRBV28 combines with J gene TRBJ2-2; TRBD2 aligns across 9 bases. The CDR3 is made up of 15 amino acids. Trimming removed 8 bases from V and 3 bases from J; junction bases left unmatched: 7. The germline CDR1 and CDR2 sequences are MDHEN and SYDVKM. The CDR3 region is CASEKTSGYTGELFF. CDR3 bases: TGTGCCAGCGAGAAGACTAGCGGCTACACCGGGGAGCTGTTTTTT.

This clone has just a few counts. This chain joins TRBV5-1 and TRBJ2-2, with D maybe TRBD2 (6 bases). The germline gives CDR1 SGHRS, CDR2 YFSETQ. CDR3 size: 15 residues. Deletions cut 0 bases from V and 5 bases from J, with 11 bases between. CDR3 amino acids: CASSLEVGGTGELFF. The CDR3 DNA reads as TGCGCCAGCAGCTTGGAGGTGGGAGGAACCGGGGAGCTGTTTTTT.

In DNA, the CDR3 is TGTGCCAGCAGTAATACGGTTGAAGCCCTCCACTTT. It specifies CASSNTVEALHF. V usage is TRBV28 and J usage is TRBJ1-6; D unclear. Trimming shortened V by 5 bases and J by 14 bases, and 13 bases separated the two germline ends. The CDR3 has 12 residues. The germline gives CDR1 MDHEN, CDR2 SYDVKM.

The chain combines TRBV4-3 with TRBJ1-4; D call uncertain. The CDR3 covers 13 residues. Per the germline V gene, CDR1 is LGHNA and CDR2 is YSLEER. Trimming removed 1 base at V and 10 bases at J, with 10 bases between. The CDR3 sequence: CASSQGRVAKLFF. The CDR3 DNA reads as TGCGCCAGCAGCCAAGGACGGGTGGCAAAACTGTTTTTT.

The CDR3 DNA follows: TGTGCCAGCAGCTCCGGGACAGGGGCGAGGGGCTACACCTTC. It translates to CASSSGTGARGYTF. This rearrangement joins TRBV28 to TRBJ1-2; 10 bases fit TRBD1. Losses at the gene ends were 6 bases for V and 8 bases for J; bases not matched to a gene: 9. The CDR3 is made up of 14 amino acids. From germline, CDR1 is MDHEN and CDR2 SYDVKM.

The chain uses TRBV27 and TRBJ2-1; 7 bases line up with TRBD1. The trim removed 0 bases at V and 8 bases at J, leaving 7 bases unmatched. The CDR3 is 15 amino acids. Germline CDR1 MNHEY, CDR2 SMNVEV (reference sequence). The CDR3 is CASSLSPTGRDEQFF. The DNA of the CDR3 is TGTGCCAGCAGTTTATCACCGACAGGGCGAGATGAGCAGTTCTTC.

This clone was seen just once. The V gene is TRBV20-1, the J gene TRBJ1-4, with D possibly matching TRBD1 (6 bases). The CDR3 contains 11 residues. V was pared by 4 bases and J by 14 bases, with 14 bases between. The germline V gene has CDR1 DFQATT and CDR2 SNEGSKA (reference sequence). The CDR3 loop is CSANIRGGLFF. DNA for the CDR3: TGCAGTGCTAACATTAGGGGGGGGCTGTTTTTT.